The entry that follows covers one T cell receptor (beta chain) sequence. Its antigen is unidentified. These data are taken from a study of OX40 agonist ivuxolimab in advanced cancers. On the study more broadly: The study treated patients with ivuxolimab, an agonistic anti-OX40 (CD134) antibody. Participants could have had prior anti-PD-1, anti-PD-L1 or anti-CTLA-4 therapy, and around 40% had some. Study-wide results and caveats: Researchers report that CD8+ T cells had, on average, more expanded clones than CD4+. What antigens the expanded peripheral T cells recognized was never established.

Trimming left V 4 bases short and J 5 bases short, with 12 bases between. The CDR3 runs to 13 residues. Germline CDR1 and CDR2: SGHRS and YFSETQ. Sequenced by immunoSEQ multiplex PCR; TCRdb stores in-frame clones only, minus some. Of fewer than 80,000 clones in the sample, more than 60% were seen once. This chain joins TRBV5-1 and TRBJ2-5; D gene uncertain. This sample comprised CD4+ or CD8+ T cells sorted from blood, obtained in a trial of the OX40 agonist ivuxolimab. The clonotype comes from an adult with an advanced solid tumor such as melanoma, head and neck, liver or kidney cancer. The CDR3 sequence is CASSGFAIETQYF. In DNA form, the CDR3 reads TGCGCCAGCAGCGGGTTCGCCATTGAGACCCAGTACTTC. The full variable domain, in which reference TRBV5-1 and TRBJ2-5 provide the parts outside the CDR3, is KAGVTQTPRYLIKTRGQQVTLSCSPISGHRSVSWYQQTPGQGLQFLFEYFSETQRNKGNFPGRFSGRQFSNSRSEMNVSTLELGDSALYLCASSGFAIETQYFGPGTRLLVL.